This TCR beta chain was sequenced in a study of OX40 agonist ivuxolimab in advanced cancers. Study-wide background: Across the patients, intravenous ivuxolimab was delivered every 2 weeks at 0.01 to 10 mg/kg. Aged about 20 to 85 with a mean of roughly 63 years, they were under 85% male. Study conclusions and caveats: At doses 0.1 to 3.0 mg/kg, CD4+ and CD8+ clones expanded.

The CDR3 length is 13 residues. Germline CDR1 MNHNS, CDR2 SASEGT. V was cut by 5 bases and J by 5 bases, with 12 bases left in between. Note on this clone: The antigen remains undetermined.

Libraries were prepared by immunoSEQ multiplex PCR; TCRdb keeps only in-frame clonotypes and omits some of them. The sample lists approximately 130,000 clones; 90% to 95% were seen once. This sample comprised CD4+ or CD8+ T cells sorted from blood, obtained in a trial of the OX40 agonist ivuxolimab. This receptor was identified in an adult with an advanced solid tumor such as melanoma, head and neck, liver or kidney cancer. The J gene is TRBJ2-5, the V gene TRBV6-1, with D hard to call. CDR3 region: CASSPPGGETQYF. The CDR3 bases are TGTGCCAGCAGTCCCCCGGGTGGGGAGACCCAGTACTTC.